Shown below are 17 T cell receptor beta chains from a single sample sequenced in a study of T cell changes during pregnancy in multiple sclerosis. Clones were sequenced by immunoSEQ multiplex PCR, and TCRdb holds only the in-frame ones, with some missing. This table holds about 40,000 clones, 70% to 90% found once. The sample consisted of CD4+ T cells from peripheral blood mononuclear cells, taken in the first trimester of pregnancy. The receptors come from a female donor with multiple sclerosis, enrolled in a pregnancy study.

The chain recombines TRBV7-8 with TRBJ2-7, with TRBD1 identical over 8 bases. Trimming at V came to 5 bases and at J to 5 bases, leaving 8 bases not matched to a gene. CDR3 size: 14 residues. In germline, CDR1 is SGHVS, CDR2 FQNEAQ. In nucleotides, the CDR3 is TGTGCCAGCAGCCCTTGGACAGGGTCTGACGAGCAGTACTTC. Its protein is CASSPWTGSDEQYF. The complete variable domain, with remaining parts taken from reference TRBV7-8 and TRBJ2-7, reads GAGVSQSPRYKVAKRGQDVALRCDPISGHVSLFWYQQALGQGPEFLTYFQNEAQLDKSGLPSDRFFAERPEGSVSTLKIQRTQQEDSAVYLCASSPWTGSDEQYFGPGTRLTVT.

The rearrangement links TRBV27 to TRBJ1-5, with D unclear. Germline loops: CDR1 MNHEY, CDR2 SMNVEV (reference sequence). V shed 4 bases and J shed 5 bases, with 12 bases lying between them. CDR3 length: 14 residues. CDR3 bases: TGTGCCAGCAGTTCGGGGAGCTACGATCAGCCCCAGCATTTT. Translation gives CASSSGSYDQPQHF.

V usage is TRBV21-1 and J usage is TRBJ2-1; the table's D call, TRBD1, has no DNA check behind it. TRBV21-1 is termed a pseudogene. The CDR3 contains 16 residues. CDR3 in amino acids: CASTTPGQGAGNEQFF. CDR3 DNA sequence: TGTGCCAGCACCACCCCCGGACAGGGGGCGGGAAATGAGCAGTTCTTC.

This clone was observed a few times. Written as DNA, the CDR3 is TGTGCCAGCAGTGAACAGGGGGCCGATGGCTACACCTTC. This codes for CASSEQGADGYTF. V is TRBV2 and J is TRBJ1-2; the match to TRBD1 covers 8 bases. Germline V gene lookup returns CDR1 SNHLY and CDR2 FYNNEI. The CDR3 length is 13 residues. Trimming at V came to 2 bases and at J to 6 bases, leaving 2 bases not matched to a gene.

The count of this clone is one. The germline gene is not matched at one end of the junction; a read error may be the cause. The chain links TRBV2 to TRBJ2-7, with 11 bases fitting TRBD1. CDR3 size: 14 residues. Germline V gene lookup returns CDR1 SNHLY and CDR2 FYNNEI. The CDR3 sequence: CASSEGQGAHEQYF. In DNA, the CDR3 is TGTGCCAGCAGCGAAGGACAGGGGGCACACGAGCAGTACTTC.

The chain carries TRBV4-2 and TRBJ2-7, with a possible D match to TRBD2 (7 bases). The CDR3 covers 16 residues. CDR1 and CDR2 (germline): LGHNA, YNFKEQ. Trimming pared 1 base from V and 5 bases from J, leaving 18 bases between. The CDR3 reads CASSQGAGDTPHEQYF. The DNA of the CDR3 is TGTGCCAGCAGCCAAGGGGCGGGGGACACCCCCCACGAGCAGTACTTC.

J is TRBJ2-7 and V is TRBV6-6, with D uncertain. The CDR3 loop spans 13 amino acids. V shed 2 bases and J shed 2 bases, with 7 bases lying between them. Germline CDR1 and CDR2: MNHNY and SVGAGI (reference sequence). The DNA for the CDR3 is TGTGCCAGCAGTTACGACAAGACCTACGAGCAGTACTTC. This encodes CASSYDKTYEQYF.

V is TRBV7-8 and J is TRBJ2-7; the D gene is possibly TRBD1 (6 bases). The CDR3 contains 15 residues. Germline CDR1 SGHVS, CDR2 FQNEAQ. The ends were cut back, 1 base at V and 6 bases at J, with 16 bases in the middle. CDR3 DNA sequence: TGTGCCAGCAGCTTAGTTCAGGGGCGCGTTTCCGAGCAGTACTTC. This gives the protein CASSLVQGRVSEQYF.

This clone was picked up a small number of times. V is TRBV12-5 and J is TRBJ1-4; weak D call: TRBD1 (5 bases). Trimming took 6 bases from V and 8 from J, leaving 13 bases between them. The V gene's germline CDR1 is LGHNT and CDR2 FRNRAP. This CDR3 region has 13 residues. CDR3 sequence (DNA): TGTGCTAGTGGCCAGATTGACAGAGAAAAACTGTTTTTT. This codes for CASGQIDREKLFF.

V and J are TRBV5-6 and TRBJ2-1; TRBD1 agrees at 9 bases. Per the germline V gene, CDR1 is SGHDT and CDR2 is YYEEEE. J gave up 10 bases and V 4 bases, and 12 bases lay outside the gene matches. This CDR3 is 15 amino acids long. In DNA, the CDR3 is TGTGCCAGCAGCGCCGGGACAGGGTGGCTCTGGGAGCAGTTCTTC. This codes for CASSAGTGWLWEQFF.

This chain connects TRBV19 to TRBJ1-2; 9 bases map to TRBD1. Per the germline V gene, CDR1 is LNHDA and CDR2 is SQIVND (reference sequence). The V and J ends lost 6 bases and 4 bases, in that order; junction bases with no gene match: 9. The CDR3 has 15 amino acids. CDR3 sequence: CASSRTGATAYGYTF. For the CDR3, the DNA is TGTGCCAGTAGCCGGACAGGGGCGACCGCCTATGGCTACACCTTC.

The V gene is TRBV20-1, the J gene TRBJ2-5; D not certain. Germline V gene sequence: CDR1 DFQATT, CDR2 SNEGSKA (reference sequence). CDR3 length: 11 amino acids. The V end lost 4 bases, the J end lost 5 bases, and 8 bases lay between the germline ends. CDR3: CSAKLAETQYF. The CDR3 coding sequence is TGCAGTGCTAAACTCGCTGAGACCCAGTACTTC.

V and J are TRBV9 and TRBJ2-2; TRBD1 matches 11 bases. Per the germline V gene, CDR1 is SGDLS and CDR2 is YYNGEE. The CDR3 covers 17 residues. V lost 0 bases and J lost 6; bases outside the gene matches: 7. The CDR3 nucleotides are TGTGCCAGCAGCGTAGCTTCCGGACAGGGGGCGGCCGGGGAGCTGTTTTTT. Its protein is CASSVASGQGAAGELFF.

This rearrangement joins TRBV29-1 to TRBJ2-7, with 10 bases fitting TRBD2. The CDR3 is made up of 17 amino acids. Unmatched junction bases numbered 13, after V lost 1 base and J lost 4 bases. The V gene's germline CDR1 is SQVTM and CDR2 ANQGSEA. CDR3 DNA sequence: TGCAGCGTTGAAGGGGTAGCGGGAGGACCCCTCGGTTACGAGCAGTACTTC. It encodes CSVEGVAGGPLGYEQYF.

J is TRBJ1-2 and V is TRBV7-2, with D perhaps TRBD1 (6 bases). Trimming removed 3 bases at V and 7 bases at J, with 18 bases between. The CDR3 has 15 residues. Germline CDR1 is SGHTA and CDR2 is FQGNSA. CDR3: CASSFDRSIFLGYTF. As DNA, the CDR3 is TGTGCCAGCAGCTTTGACAGGTCCATCTTTCTTGGCTACACCTTC.

The chain employs TRBV10-2 and TRBJ2-7, with TRBD1 as a possible D gene (5 bases). Germline V lookup: CDR1 WSHSY, CDR2 SAAADI. This CDR3 region has 13 residues. V lost 5 bases and J 5 bases, leaving 13 bases between the germline ends. CDR3: CASSYWGADEQYF. The CDR3 nucleotides are TGCGCCAGCAGTTACTGGGGCGCGGACGAGCAGTACTTC.

This rearrangement joins TRBV10-2 to TRBJ1-2, with 10 bases fitting TRBD1. Per germline, CDR1 WSHSY and CDR2 SAAADI. V shed 6 bases, J shed 4 bases, and the junction held 5 bases outside the gene matches. The CDR3 has 14 amino acids. In DNA form, the CDR3 reads TGCGCCAGCAGGGGGGGGGACAGGGGCTATGGCTACACCTTC. Its translation is CASRGGDRGYGYTF.